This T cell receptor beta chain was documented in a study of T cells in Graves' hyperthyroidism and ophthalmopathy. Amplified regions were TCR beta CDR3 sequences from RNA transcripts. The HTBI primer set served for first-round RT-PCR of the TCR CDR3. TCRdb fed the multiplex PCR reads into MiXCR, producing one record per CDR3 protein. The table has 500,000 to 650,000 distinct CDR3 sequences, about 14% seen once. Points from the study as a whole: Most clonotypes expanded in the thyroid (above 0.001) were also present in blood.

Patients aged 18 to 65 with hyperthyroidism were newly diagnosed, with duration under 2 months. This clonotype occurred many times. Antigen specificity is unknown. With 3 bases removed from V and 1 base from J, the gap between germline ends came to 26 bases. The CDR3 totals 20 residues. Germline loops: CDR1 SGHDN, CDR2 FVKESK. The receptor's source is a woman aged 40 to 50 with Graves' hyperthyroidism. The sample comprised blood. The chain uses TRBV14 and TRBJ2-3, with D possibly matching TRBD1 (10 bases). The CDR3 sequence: CASSQATGGSWTSGTDTQYF. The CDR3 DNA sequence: TGTGCCAGCAGCCAGGCGACAGGGGGCTCATGGACTAGCGGCACAGATACGCAGTATTTT.